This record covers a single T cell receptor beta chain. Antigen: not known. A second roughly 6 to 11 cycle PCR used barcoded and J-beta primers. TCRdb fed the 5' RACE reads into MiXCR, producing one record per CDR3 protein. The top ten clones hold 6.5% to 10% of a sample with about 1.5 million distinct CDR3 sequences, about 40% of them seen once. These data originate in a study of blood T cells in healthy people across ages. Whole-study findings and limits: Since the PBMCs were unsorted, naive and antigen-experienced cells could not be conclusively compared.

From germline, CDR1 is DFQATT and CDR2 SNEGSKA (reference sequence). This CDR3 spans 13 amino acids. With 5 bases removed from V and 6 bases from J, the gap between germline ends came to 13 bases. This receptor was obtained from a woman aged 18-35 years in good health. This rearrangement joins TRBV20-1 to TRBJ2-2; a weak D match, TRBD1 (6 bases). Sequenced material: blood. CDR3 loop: CSALGGQSGELFF. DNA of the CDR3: TGCAGTGCTCTAGGAGGACAGTCCGGGGAGCTGTTTTTT.